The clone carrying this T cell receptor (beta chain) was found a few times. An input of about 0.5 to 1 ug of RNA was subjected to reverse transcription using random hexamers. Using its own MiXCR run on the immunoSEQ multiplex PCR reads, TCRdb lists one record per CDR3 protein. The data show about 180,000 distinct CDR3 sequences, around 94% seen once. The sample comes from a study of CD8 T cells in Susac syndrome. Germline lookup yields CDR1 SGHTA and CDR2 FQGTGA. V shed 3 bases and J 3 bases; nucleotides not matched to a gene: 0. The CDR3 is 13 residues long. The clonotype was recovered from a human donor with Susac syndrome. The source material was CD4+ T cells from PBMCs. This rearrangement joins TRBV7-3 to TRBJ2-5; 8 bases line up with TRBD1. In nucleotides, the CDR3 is TGTGCCAGCAGCTTGACAGGGGAAGAGACCCAGTACTTC. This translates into CASSLTGEETQYF. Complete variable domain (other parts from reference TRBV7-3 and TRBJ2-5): GAGVSQTPSNKVTEKGKYVELRCDPISGHTALYWYRQSLGQGPEFLIYFQGTGAADDSGLPNDRFFAVRPEGSVSTLKIQRTERGDSAVYLCASSLTGEETQYFGPGTRLLVL.